This T cell receptor beta chain emerged from a study of T-cell reconstitution after alpha-beta-depleted transplantation in children. The V and J ends lost 5 bases and 1 base respectively, with 11 bases between them. Germline CDR1 is MDHEN and CDR2 is SYDVKM. The CDR3 totals 14 residues. This clonotype was detected ten times or more. Molecular barcoding with unique molecular identifiers was used for the TCRbeta library. TCRdb recomputed calls from the PCR reads with MiXCR, one row per CDR3 protein. The sample records about 200,000 distinct CDR3 sequences, about 14% being singletons. The source of this sequence is a human donor who donated a stem cell graft to a child with acute lymphoblastic leukemia. The chain has TRBV28 and TRBJ1-1; D remains unclear. Sequenced here: PBMCs from the stem cell graft donor, sampled from the stem cell graft. CDR3 amino acids: CASSVTVQNTEAFF. The CDR3 nucleotides read TGTGCCAGCAGTGTTACAGTTCAGAACACTGAAGCTTTCTTT.